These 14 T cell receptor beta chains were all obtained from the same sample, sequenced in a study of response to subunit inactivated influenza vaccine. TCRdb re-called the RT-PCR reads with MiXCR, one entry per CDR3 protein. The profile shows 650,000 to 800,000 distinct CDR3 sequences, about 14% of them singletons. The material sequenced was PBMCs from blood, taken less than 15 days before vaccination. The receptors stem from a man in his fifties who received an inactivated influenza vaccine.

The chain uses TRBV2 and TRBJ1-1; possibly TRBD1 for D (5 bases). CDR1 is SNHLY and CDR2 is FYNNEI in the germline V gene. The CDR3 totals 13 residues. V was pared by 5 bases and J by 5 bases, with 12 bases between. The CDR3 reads CASSQSRETEAFF. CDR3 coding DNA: TGTGCCAGCAGTCAAAGCAGGGAAACTGAAGCTTTCTTT.

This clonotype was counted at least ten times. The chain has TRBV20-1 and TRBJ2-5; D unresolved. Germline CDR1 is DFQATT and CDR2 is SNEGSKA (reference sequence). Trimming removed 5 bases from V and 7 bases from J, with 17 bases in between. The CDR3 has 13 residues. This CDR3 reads CSAPYLDGMTQYF. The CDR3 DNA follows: TGCAGTGCTCCATACCTGGATGGGATGACCCAGTACTTC.

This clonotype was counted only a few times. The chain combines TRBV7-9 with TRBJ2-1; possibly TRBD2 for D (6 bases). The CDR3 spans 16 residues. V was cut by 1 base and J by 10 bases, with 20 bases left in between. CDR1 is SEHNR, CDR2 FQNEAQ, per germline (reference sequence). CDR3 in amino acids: CASSLVQEGGFEEQFF. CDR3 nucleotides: TGTGCCAGCAGCTTAGTTCAGGAGGGCGGGTTTGAAGAGCAGTTCTTC.

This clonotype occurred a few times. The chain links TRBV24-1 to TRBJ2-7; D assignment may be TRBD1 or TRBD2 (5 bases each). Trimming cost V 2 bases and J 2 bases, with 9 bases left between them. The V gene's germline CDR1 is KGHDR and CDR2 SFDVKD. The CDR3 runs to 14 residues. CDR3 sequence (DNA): TGTGCCACCAGTGATTCGGGGCAGACCTACGAGCAGTACTTC. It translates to CATSDSGQTYEQYF.

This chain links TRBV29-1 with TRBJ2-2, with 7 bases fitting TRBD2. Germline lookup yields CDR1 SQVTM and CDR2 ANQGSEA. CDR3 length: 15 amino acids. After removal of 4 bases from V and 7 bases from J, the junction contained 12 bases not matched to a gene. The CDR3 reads CSVGGGRAEGGELFF. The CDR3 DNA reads TGCAGCGTTGGGGGTGGGAGGGCCGAAGGCGGGGAGCTGTTTTTT.

This CDR3 is CASSHRQGKTNTEAFF. The CDR3 nucleotides read TGCGCCAGCAGCCACCGACAGGGGAAGACGAACACTGAAGCTTTCTTT. The gene calls are TRBV5-1 and TRBJ1-1, with 8 bases fitting TRBD1. Germline V gene data show CDR1 as SGHRS and CDR2 as YFSETQ. The CDR3 length is 16 residues. V was pared by 4 bases and J by 1 base, with 9 bases of the junction left unmatched.

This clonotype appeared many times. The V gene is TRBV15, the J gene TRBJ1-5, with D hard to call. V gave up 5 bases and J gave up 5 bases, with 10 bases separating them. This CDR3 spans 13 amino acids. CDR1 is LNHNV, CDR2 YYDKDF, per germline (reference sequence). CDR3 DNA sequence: TGTGCCACCAGCGTCGATAGGGATCAGCCCCAGCATTTT. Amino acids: CATSVDRDQPQHF.

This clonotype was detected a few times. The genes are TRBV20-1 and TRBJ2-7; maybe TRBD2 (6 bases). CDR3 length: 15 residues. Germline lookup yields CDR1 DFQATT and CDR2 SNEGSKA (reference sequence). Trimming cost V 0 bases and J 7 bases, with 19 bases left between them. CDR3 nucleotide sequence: TGCAGTGCTAGAGACTTGGGAGGACGTCTCGGAGAGCAGTACTTC. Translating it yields CSARDLGGRLGEQYF.

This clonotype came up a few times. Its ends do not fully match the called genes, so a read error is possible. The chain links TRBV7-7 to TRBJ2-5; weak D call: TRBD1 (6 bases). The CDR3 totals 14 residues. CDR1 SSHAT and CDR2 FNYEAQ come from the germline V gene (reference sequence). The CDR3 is CASSSRGVLETQYF. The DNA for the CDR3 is TGTGCTAGCAGCAGCAGGGGCGTTCTAGAGACCCAGTACTTC.

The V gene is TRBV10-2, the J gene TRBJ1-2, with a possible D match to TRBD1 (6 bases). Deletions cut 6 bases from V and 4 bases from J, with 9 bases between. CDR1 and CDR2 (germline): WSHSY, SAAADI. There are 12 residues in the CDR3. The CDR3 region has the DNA TGCGCCAGCAGGGACAGAGTCTATGGCTACACCTTC. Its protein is CASRDRVYGYTF.

CDR3 sequence: CASRDYQYQETQYF. For the CDR3, the DNA is TGTGCCAGCAGAGATTACCAGTACCAAGAGACCCAGTACTTC. The genes are TRBV28 and TRBJ2-5, with D hard to call. The ends were cut back, 6 bases at V and 0 bases at J, with 11 bases in the middle. The CDR3 covers 14 residues. The V gene's germline CDR1 is MDHEN and CDR2 SYDVKM.

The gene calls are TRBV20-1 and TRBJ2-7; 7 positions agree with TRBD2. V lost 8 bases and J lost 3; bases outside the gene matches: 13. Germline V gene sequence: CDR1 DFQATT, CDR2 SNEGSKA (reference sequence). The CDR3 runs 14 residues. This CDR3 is CSSLTSPVGYEQYF. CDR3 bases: TGCAGTTCATTGACTAGCCCAGTCGGCTACGAGCAGTACTTC.

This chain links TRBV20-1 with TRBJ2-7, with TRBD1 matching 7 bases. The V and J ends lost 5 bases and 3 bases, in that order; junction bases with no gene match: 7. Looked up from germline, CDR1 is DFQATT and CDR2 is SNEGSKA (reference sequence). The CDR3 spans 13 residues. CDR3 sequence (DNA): TGCAGTGCTTCCGGACAGGTAGACTACGAGCAGTACTTC. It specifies CSASGQVDYEQYF.

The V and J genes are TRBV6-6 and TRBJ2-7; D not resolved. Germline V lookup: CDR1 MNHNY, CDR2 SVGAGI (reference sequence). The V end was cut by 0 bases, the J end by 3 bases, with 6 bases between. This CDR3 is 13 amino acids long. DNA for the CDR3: TGTGCCAGCAGTTACTCGAAGGACTACGAGCAGTACTTC. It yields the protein CASSYSKDYEQYF.